What follows are 29 T cell receptor beta chains derived from one specimen sequenced in a study of blood T cell repertoires in COVID-19. Produced via immunoSEQ multiplex PCR; TCRdb's table is partial and in-frame only. This repertoire shows more than 85,000 clones, approximately 90% found once; its top ten account for around 1.2%. The sequencing sample was made of peripheral blood. The receptors stem from a human donor in a cohort sampled during active COVID-19.

V and J are TRBV19 and TRBJ1-2; 8 nucleotides match TRBD1. J was trimmed by 5 bases and V by 5 bases; bases with no gene match: 10. The CDR3 consists of 15 residues. Germline-derived CDR1 and CDR2 are LNHDA and SQIVND (reference sequence). The CDR3 is CASSEDREGRYGYTF. CDR3 nucleotides: TGTGCCAGTAGTGAGGACAGGGAGGGAAGGTATGGCTACACCTTC.

The chain has TRBV15 and TRBJ2-7; D is perhaps TRBD1 (5 bases). CDR1 is LNHNV and CDR2 is YYDKDF in the germline V gene (reference sequence). Between the trimmed V and J ends, which lost 4 bases and 1 base, there was a span of 14 bases. This CDR3 has 15 residues. In DNA, the CDR3 is TGTGCCACCAGCATCGTTGCAGGGTCTTCCTACGAGCAGTACTTC. Its protein is CATSIVAGSSYEQYF. The whole variable domain, filled in from reference TRBV15 and TRBJ2-7, reads DAMVIQNPRYQVTQFGKPVTLSCSQTLNHNVMYWYQQKSSQAPKLLFHYYDKDFNNEADTPDNFQSRRPNTSFCFLDIRSPGLGDTAMYLCATSIVAGSSYEQYFGPGTRLTVT.

The rearrangement uses TRBV7-9 and TRBJ2-4; D is unclear. The germline V and J ends were trimmed by 1 base and 0 bases, with 4 bases remaining between them. The germline V gene has CDR1 SEHNR and CDR2 FQNEAQ (reference sequence). The CDR3 runs to 14 residues. CDR3 in DNA: TGTGCCAGCAGCTTAGTCAGAGCCAAAAACATTCAGTACTTC. The encoded protein is CASSLVRAKNIQYF. Drawing the rest from reference TRBV7-9 and TRBJ2-4, the complete variable domain is DTGVSQNPRHKITKRGQNVTFRCDPISEHNRLYWYRQTLGQGPEFLTYFQNEAQLEKSRLLSDRFSAERPKGSFSTLEIQRTEQGDSAMYLCASSLVRAKNIQYFGAGTRLSVL.

This sequence joins TRBV19 and TRBJ2-7; TRBD2 matches at 9 bases. Losses at the gene ends were 4 bases for V and 2 bases for J; bases not matched to a gene: 6. Germline V lookup: CDR1 LNHDA, CDR2 SQIVND (reference sequence). The CDR3 loop spans 15 amino acids. The CDR3 sequence: CASSRAGGPPYEQYF. The CDR3 DNA sequence: TGTGCCAGTAGTAGAGCGGGGGGCCCTCCCTACGAGCAGTACTTC.

This clone is a singleton in its sample. V gene TRBV5-6 combines with J gene TRBJ2-5; D gene ambiguous. Between the trimmed V and J ends, which lost 2 bases and 1 base, there was a span of 9 bases. Germline lookup yields CDR1 SGHDT and CDR2 YYEEEE. The CDR3 totals 14 residues. CDR3 protein: CASSFQLLQETQYF. Written as DNA, the CDR3 is TGTGCCAGCAGCTTTCAACTTCTCCAAGAGACCCAGTACTTC.

The CDR3 region has the DNA TGTGCCAGCAGCTTACAACTAGCGGGGGGGCCGGGTACGCAGTATTTT. This codes for CASSLQLAGGPGTQYF. The gene calls are TRBV7-2 and TRBJ2-3, with TRBD2 identical over 13 bases. CDR3 length: 16 residues. From germline, CDR1 is SGHTA and CDR2 FQGNSA. Trimming removed 2 bases from V and 8 bases from J; junction bases left unmatched: 7.

This clone is medium-sized by share. The chain carries TRBV27 and TRBJ1-2; TRBD1 might be the D (6 bases). The CDR3 runs 16 residues. Between the trimmed V and J ends, which lost 7 bases and 0 bases, there was a span of 18 bases. The germline V gene encodes CDR1 MNHEY and CDR2 SMNVEV (reference sequence). For the CDR3, the DNA is TGTGCCAGCAAGCCCCTCGGACAGATGACTAACTATGGCTACACCTTC. Translation: CASKPLGQMTNYGYTF.

The chain has TRBV28 and TRBJ2-3; 10 bases are a match to TRBD1. The CDR3 sequence is 12 residues long. Germline CDR1 reads MDHEN; CDR2 reads SYDVKM. The J segment lost 13 bases and the V segment lost 2 bases, leaving 3 bases of the junction unmatched. The CDR3 coding sequence is TGTGCCAGCAGTTTAGAGGACAGGGGGAAGTATTTT. Its translation: CASSLEDRGKYF.

J is TRBJ1-4 and V is TRBV19; 8 nucleotides align to TRBD1. This CDR3 contains 16 residues. From germline, CDR1 is LNHDA and CDR2 SQIVND (reference sequence). V lost 5 bases and J lost 8; bases outside the gene matches: 13. The CDR3 DNA reads TGTGCCAGTAGTGGCTGGACAGGGCGGGATGGGGAAAAACTGTTTTTT. Protein product: CASSGWTGRDGEKLFF.

The rearrangement uses TRBV6-5 and TRBJ1-1; TRBD1 aligns across 9 bases. The CDR3 consists of 14 residues. The germline gives CDR1 MNHEY, CDR2 SVGAGI. V shed 6 bases and J 6 bases; nucleotides not matched to a gene: 8. Written as DNA, the CDR3 is TGTGCCAGCAGGCGAAACAGGGGGCTCGCTGAAGCTTTCTTT. Translating gives CASRRNRGLAEAFF.

The chain uses TRBV3-1 (or the pseudogene TRBV3-2) and TRBJ1-1; no clear D gene. Trimming shortened V by 2 bases and J by 0 bases, and 4 bases separated the two germline ends. This CDR3 is built from 13 residues. CDR1 is LGHDT, CDR2 YNNKEL, per germline (reference sequence). The CDR3 protein is CASSQSVNTEAFF. CDR3 sequence (DNA): TGTGCCAGCAGCCAATCGGTGAACACTGAAGCTTTCTTT.

This clone was detected only once. The chain uses TRBV5-6 and TRBJ2-1, with 12 bases aligning to TRBD2. The V segment lost 0 bases and the J segment 9 bases; nucleotides outside the gene matches: 7. CDR1 SGHDT and CDR2 YYEEEE come from the germline V gene. The CDR3 is 16 residues long. CDR3 sequence reads: CASSLGLAGGPSEQFF. The CDR3 coding sequence is TGTGCCAGCAGCTTGGGGCTAGCGGGGGGGCCCTCTGAGCAGTTCTTC.

The gene calls are TRBV18 and TRBJ1-2; the D gene is possibly TRBD1 (5 bases). V gave up 2 bases and J gave up 10 bases, with 14 bases separating them. Germline V gives CDR1 KGHSH, CDR2 LQKENI. This CDR3 has 13 amino acids. In DNA, the CDR3 is TGTGCCAGCTCACCATATCATAACAGGACCTACACCTTC. Translation: CASSPYHNRTYTF.

V usage is TRBV9 and J usage is TRBJ2-3; the match to TRBD2 covers 9 bases. This CDR3 region has 17 residues. Germline V gene lookup returns CDR1 SGDLS and CDR2 YYNGEE. V lost 0 bases to trimming and J lost 4 bases; unmatched junction nucleotides: 9. The DNA for the CDR3 is TGTGCCAGCAGCGTAGATGGTGGCGGGGGGGCAGCAGATACGCAGTATTTT. Protein product: CASSVDGGGGAADTQYF.

J is TRBJ1-2 and V is TRBV2; TRBD1 might be the D (6 bases). Per the germline V gene, CDR1 is SNHLY and CDR2 is FYNNEI. The CDR3 length is 13 residues. The V gene lost 4 bases and the J gene lost 6 bases, with 12 bases spanning the gap. This CDR3 is CASSVGGYHGYTF. As DNA, the CDR3 is TGTGCCAGCAGTGTTGGGGGCTACCATGGCTACACCTTC.

The chain has TRBV18 and TRBJ1-5, with D possibly TRBD1 on 5 matching bases. From germline, CDR1 is KGHSH and CDR2 LQKENI. This CDR3 contains 16 residues. Deletions cut 6 bases from V and 2 bases from J, with 17 bases between. For the CDR3, the DNA is TGTGCCAGCTCCGCGGAGGTGGGGGGGGGCAATCAGCCCCAGCATTTT. Its translation is CASSAEVGGGNQPQHF.

The chain uses TRBV9 and TRBJ2-3, with 7 bases fitting TRBD2. The CDR3 length is 15 residues. J was trimmed by 0 bases and V by 2 bases; bases with no gene match: 3. Germline CDR1 SGDLS, CDR2 YYNGEE. CDR3 sequence: CASSVASGSTDTQYF. The DNA for the CDR3 is TGTGCCAGCAGCGTGGCTAGCGGTAGCACAGATACGCAGTATTTT.

This sequence joins TRBV20-1 and TRBJ2-7; D unclear. CDR1 and CDR2 from the germline V gene are DFQATT and SNEGSKA (reference sequence). The CDR3 is made up of 12 amino acids. V lost 3 bases and J 2 bases, leaving 8 bases between the germline ends. This chain's CDR3 is CSASAVTYEQYF. In DNA, the CDR3 is TGCAGTGCTAGTGCGGTAACCTACGAGCAGTACTTC.

V gene TRBV5-8 combines with J gene TRBJ2-1, with D possibly matching TRBD2 (6 bases). CDR1 is SGHTS and CDR2 is YDEGEE in the germline V gene. This CDR3 has 15 amino acids. Trimming left V 4 bases short and J 2 bases short, with 13 bases between. The DNA of the CDR3 is TGTGCCAGCAGCCTCGGGGGACCCACCTACAATGAGCAGTTCTTC. This encodes CASSLGGPTYNEQFF.

The chain employs TRBV27 and TRBJ2-7; possibly TRBD2 for D (5 bases). Germline V lookup: CDR1 MNHEY, CDR2 SMNVEV (reference sequence). CDR3 length: 12 amino acids. The V end was cut by 3 bases, the J end by 6 bases, with 9 bases between. For the CDR3, the DNA is TGTGCCAGCAGTTTCCGGGGTTCCGAGCAGTACTTC. Amino acids: CASSFRGSEQYF.

This chain joins TRBV7-3 and TRBJ1-1; 7 bases are a match to TRBD1. The CDR3 has 13 residues. Germline V gives CDR1 SGHTA, CDR2 FQGTGA. V dropped 5 bases and J dropped 5; count of bases not matched to a gene: 5. CDR3 nucleotide sequence: TGTGCCAGCAGCAGGGGGCCGTTGACTGAAGCTTTCTTT. This codes for CASSRGPLTEAFF.

The chain carries TRBV21-1 and TRBJ2-1; TRBD2 is taken as the D call from the table, unchecked against the DNA. TRBV21-1 is a pseudogene locus. The CDR3 runs 17 residues. This chain's CDR3 is CASSTPGTSGFSNEQFF. CDR3 DNA: TGTGCCAGCAGCACACCCGGGACTAGCGGATTTTCGAATGAGCAGTTCTTC.

The chain carries TRBV27 and TRBJ2-7; 8 bases are a match to TRBD2. The V and J ends lost 3 bases and 6 bases, in that order; junction bases with no gene match: 19. This CDR3 contains 18 residues. The V gene's germline CDR1 is MNHEY and CDR2 SMNVEV (reference sequence). The CDR3 sequence: CASSFRAGPSGRVGEQYF. The DNA of the CDR3 is TGTGCCAGCAGTTTTAGGGCGGGCCCTAGCGGGCGGGTGGGCGAGCAGTACTTC.

This clone was seen only once. The chain uses TRBV5-5 and TRBJ1-5, with TRBD1 matching over 9 bases. The CDR3 totals 15 residues. J lost 4 bases, V lost 3 bases, and 5 bases had no gene match. From germline, CDR1 is SGHKS and CDR2 YYEKEE (reference sequence). In nucleotides, the CDR3 is TGTGCCAGCAGCTCGGGACAGGGTAATAATCAGCCCCAGCATTTT. Translated: CASSSGQGNNQPQHF.

As regards this clone: Mismatch with germline at one junction end may stem from a read error. The J gene is TRBJ2-1, the V gene TRBV7-9; D possibly corresponds to TRBD1 (5 bases). CDR1 and CDR2 (germline): SEHNR, FQNEAQ (reference sequence). The CDR3 spans 12 residues. The CDR3 spells CASIRVGAGRVF. CDR3 in DNA: TGTGCCAGCATCAGGGTAGGGGCTGGTCGGGTCTTC.

The rearrangement links TRBV19 to TRBJ2-6; D is undetermined. The length of the CDR3 is 13 residues. Germline CDR1 reads LNHDA; CDR2 reads SQIVND (reference sequence). V was cut by 1 base and J by 12 bases, with 10 bases left in between. CDR3 region: CASSIGLIAVLTF. The CDR3 nucleotides are TGTGCCAGTAGTATAGGATTGATAGCCGTCCTGACTTTC.

There are a few counts of this clone. The chain joins TRBV4-2 to TRBJ1-2; 9 bases align to TRBD1. The CDR3 sequence is 15 residues long. V shed 1 base, J shed 3 bases, and the junction held 3 bases outside the gene matches. Germline loops: CDR1 LGHNA, CDR2 YNFKEQ. CDR3 protein: CASSQAGTGHYGYTF. CDR3 in DNA: TGTGCCAGCAGCCAAGCCGGGACAGGGCACTATGGCTACACCTTC.

The gene calls are TRBV19 and TRBJ1-1; tentative D call: TRBD1 (6 bases). This CDR3 is built from 14 residues. The V gene lost 6 bases and the J gene lost 3 bases, with 14 bases spanning the gap. In germline, CDR1 is LNHDA, CDR2 SQIVND (reference sequence). This CDR3 reads CASRTTPGDTEAFF. As DNA, the CDR3 is TGTGCCAGTAGAACTACTCCAGGGGACACTGAAGCTTTCTTT.

The chain has TRBV18 and TRBJ2-5; D might be TRBD1 (5 bases). V was cut by 4 bases and J by 5 bases, with 11 bases left in between. The CDR3 extends over 13 amino acids. In germline, CDR1 is KGHSH, CDR2 LQKENI. The CDR3 nucleotides read TGTGCCAGCTCACAGGGGTTCGGGGAGACCCAGTACTTC. Translating it yields CASSQGFGETQYF. The whole variable domain, filled in from reference TRBV18 and TRBJ2-5, reads NAGVMQNPRHLVRRRGQEARLRCSPMKGHSHVYWYRQLPEEGLKFMVYLQKENIIDESGMPKERFSAEFPKEGPSILRIQQVVRGDSAAYFCASSQGFGETQYFGPGTRLLVL.